The rows below give T cell receptor beta chains drawn from one sample of a study of cytotoxic CD8 clonotypes in ibrutinib-treated CLL. TCRdb's table, derived via immunoSEQ multiplex PCR, lists solely in-frame clones and lacks some. The sample holds about 72,000 clones, roughly two thirds seen once. The sequenced sample was PBMCs, obtained after 12 months of ibrutinib treatment. Receptor source: a human donor with chronic lymphocytic leukemia. CDR3s include the opening cysteine and the closing phenylalanine or tryptophan. Fields, in order: V gene, D gene, clone size, J gene, CDR3 DNA, CDR3 protein. D genes are given only for firm matches. Expanded clones get a size class; other rows say once, few or many, or leave the size out.

V: TRBV2
D: NA
size: NA
J: TRBJ2-2
DNA: TGTGCCAGCAGGGGAGGGGGCGTCGGGAACACCGGGGAGCTGTTTTTT
CDR3: CASRGGGVGNTGELFF

V: TRBV19
D: NA
size: NA
J: TRBJ1-5
DNA: TGTGCCAGTCTAGGATTGGTGGGCACGGATCAGCCCCAGCATTTT
CDR3: CASLGLVGTDQPQHF

V: TRBV6-5
D: NA
size: once
J: TRBJ1-1
DNA: TGTGCCAGCAGTTACTCAACAGTGAACACTGAAGCTTTCTTT
CDR3: CASSYSTVNTEAFF

V: TRBV28
D: NA
size: NA
J: TRBJ1-2
DNA: TGTGCCAGCAGTCAACCCGCGGGGGGTAGCCTCTATGGCTACACCTTC
CDR3: CASSQPAGGSLYGYTF

V: TRBV19
D: NA
size: NA
J: TRBJ1-1
DNA: TGTGCCAGTAGTGGCAGGGTGAACACTGAAGCTTTCTTT
CDR3: CASSGRVNTEAFF

V: TRBV11-2
D: NA
size: NA
J: TRBJ1-1
DNA: TGTGCCAGCAGCCGCCAGGGTCTGAACACTGAAGCTTTCTTT
CDR3: CASSRQGLNTEAFF

V: TRBV28
D: NA
size: NA
J: TRBJ2-3
DNA: TGTGCCAGCAGTTTATTTCTGCTTCGCACAGATACGCAGTATTTT
CDR3: CASSLFLLRTDTQYF

V: TRBV5-6
D: TRBD1
size: NA
J: TRBJ1-4
DNA: TGTGCCAGCAGGTCGCAGGGGGCGGTTGAAAAACTGTTTTTT
CDR3: CASRSQGAVEKLFF

V: TRBV5-1
D: TRBD2
size: NA
J: TRBJ2-1
DNA: TGCGCCAGCAGCCCACGACTAGCGCGGTACAATGAGCAGTTCTTC
CDR3: CASSPRLARYNEQFF

V: TRBV9
D: NA
size: few
J: TRBJ2-1
DNA: TGTGCCAGCAGCCAAATAGGCGACCTACGACAGTTCTTC
CDR3: CASSQIGDLRQFF

V: TRBV28
D: TRBD1
size: NA
J: TRBJ1-5
DNA: TGTGCCAGCAGTGTGGACAGGGGGCCCGGTAGTGGCAATCAGCCCCAGCATTTT
CDR3: CASSVDRGPGSGNQPQHF

V: TRBV25-1
D: TRBD1
size: NA
J: TRBJ2-7
DNA: TGTGCCAGCAGCAAAATGACAGGGATAACCTACGAGCAGTACTTC
CDR3: CASSKMTGITYEQYF

V: TRBV14
D: NA
size: NA
J: TRBJ2-5
DNA: TGTGCCAGCAGCCAAGCTGGGACCCAGTACTTC
CDR3: CASSQAGTQYF

V: TRBV5-6
D: NA
size: NA
J: TRBJ1-3
DNA: TGTGCCAGCAGCTTGAATCGACAGGCGGGTGGAAACACCATATATTTT
CDR3: CASSLNRQAGGNTIYF

V: TRBV4-3
D: NA
size: NA
J: TRBJ1-6
DNA: TGCGCCAGCAGCCTTCAGCAGGGATCCCAATCACCCCTCCACTTT
CDR3: CASSLQQGSQSPLHF

V: TRBV7-9
D: NA
size: NA
J: TRBJ2-1
DNA: TGTGCCAGCAGCCCCGAGGCGGCTTCTAATGAGCAGTTCTTC
CDR3: CASSPEAASNEQFF